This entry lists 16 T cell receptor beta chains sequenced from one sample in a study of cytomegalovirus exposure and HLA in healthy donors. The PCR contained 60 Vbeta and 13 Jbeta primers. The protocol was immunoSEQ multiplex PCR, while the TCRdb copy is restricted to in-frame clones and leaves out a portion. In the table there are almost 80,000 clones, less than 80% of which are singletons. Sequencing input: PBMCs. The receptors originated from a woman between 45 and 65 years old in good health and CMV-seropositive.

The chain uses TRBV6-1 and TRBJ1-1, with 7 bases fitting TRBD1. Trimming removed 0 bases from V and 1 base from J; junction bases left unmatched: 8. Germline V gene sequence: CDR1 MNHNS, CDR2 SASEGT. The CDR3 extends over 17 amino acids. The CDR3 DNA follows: TGTGCCAGCAGTGAAGCGCCATGGGACAGCCAGAACACTGAAGCTTTCTTT. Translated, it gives CASSEAPWDSQNTEAFF.

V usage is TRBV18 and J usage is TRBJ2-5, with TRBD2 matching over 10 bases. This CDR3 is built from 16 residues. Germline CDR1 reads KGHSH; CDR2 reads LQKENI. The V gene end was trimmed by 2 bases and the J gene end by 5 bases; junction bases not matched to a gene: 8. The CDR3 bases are TGTGCCAGCTCACCAACTAGCGGGGTCGTTTCGGAGACCCAGTACTTC. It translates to CASSPTSGVVSETQYF.

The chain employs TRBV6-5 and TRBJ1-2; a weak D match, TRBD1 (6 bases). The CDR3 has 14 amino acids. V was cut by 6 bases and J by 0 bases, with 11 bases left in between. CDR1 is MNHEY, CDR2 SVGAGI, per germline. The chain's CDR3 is CASRRTASNYGYTF. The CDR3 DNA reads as TGTGCCAGCAGAAGGACAGCCTCTAACTATGGCTACACCTTC.

CDR3 sequence reads: CASSIKSGSHQPQHF. The CDR3 region has the DNA TGTGCCAGTAGTATAAAGTCGGGGTCCCATCAGCCCCAGCATTTT. This chain links TRBV19 with TRBJ1-5; D unresolved. CDR3 size: 15 residues. Germline CDR1 is LNHDA and CDR2 is SQIVND (reference sequence). Trimming cost V 2 bases and J 5 bases, with 13 bases left between them.

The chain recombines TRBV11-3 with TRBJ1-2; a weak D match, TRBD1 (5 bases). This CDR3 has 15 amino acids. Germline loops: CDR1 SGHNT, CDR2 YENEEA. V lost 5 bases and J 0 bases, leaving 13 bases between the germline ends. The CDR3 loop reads CASSPTGESNYGYTF. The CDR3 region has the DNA TGTGCCAGCAGCCCTACAGGAGAGTCTAACTATGGCTACACCTTC. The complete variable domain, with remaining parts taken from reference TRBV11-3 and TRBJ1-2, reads EAGVVQSPRYKIIEKKQPVAFWCNPISGHNTLYWYLQNLGQGPELLIRYENEEAVDDSQLPKDRFSAERLKGVDSTLKIQPAELGDSAVYLCASSPTGESNYGYTFGSGTRLTVV.

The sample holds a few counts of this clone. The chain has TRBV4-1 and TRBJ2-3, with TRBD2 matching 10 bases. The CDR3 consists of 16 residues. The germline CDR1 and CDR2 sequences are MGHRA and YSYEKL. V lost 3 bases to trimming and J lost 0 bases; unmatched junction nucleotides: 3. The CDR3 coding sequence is TGCGCCAGCAGCCAGCTAGCGGGGGCGAGCACAGATACGCAGTATTTT. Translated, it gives CASSQLAGASTDTQYF.

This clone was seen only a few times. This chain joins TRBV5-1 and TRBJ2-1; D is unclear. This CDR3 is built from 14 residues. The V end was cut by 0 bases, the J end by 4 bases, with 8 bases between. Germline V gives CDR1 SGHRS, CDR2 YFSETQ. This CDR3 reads CASSLGGVYNEQFF. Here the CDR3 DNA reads TGCGCCAGCAGCTTGGGAGGCGTTTACAATGAGCAGTTCTTC.

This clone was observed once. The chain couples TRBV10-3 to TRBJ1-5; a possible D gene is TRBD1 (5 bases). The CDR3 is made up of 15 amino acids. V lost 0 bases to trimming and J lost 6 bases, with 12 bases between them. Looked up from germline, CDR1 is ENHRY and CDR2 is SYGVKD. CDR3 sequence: CAISESGGGSQPQHF. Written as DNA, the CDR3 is TGTGCCATCAGTGAGTCCGGCGGGGGAAGTCAGCCCCAGCATTTT.

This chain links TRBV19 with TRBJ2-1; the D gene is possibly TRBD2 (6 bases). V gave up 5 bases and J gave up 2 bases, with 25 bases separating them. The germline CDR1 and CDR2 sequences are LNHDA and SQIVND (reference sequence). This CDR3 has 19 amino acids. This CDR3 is CASSPQQRASSEPYNEQFF. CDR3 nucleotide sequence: TGTGCCAGTAGTCCCCAGCAGCGGGCCTCCTCTGAGCCCTACAATGAGCAGTTCTTC. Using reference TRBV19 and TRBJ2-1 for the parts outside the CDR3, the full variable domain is DGGITQSPKYLFRKEGQNVTLSCEQNLNHDAMYWYRQDPGQGLRLIYYSQIVNDFQKGDIAEGYSVSREKKESFPLTVTSAQKNPTAFYLCASSPQQRASSEPYNEQFFGPGTRLTVL.

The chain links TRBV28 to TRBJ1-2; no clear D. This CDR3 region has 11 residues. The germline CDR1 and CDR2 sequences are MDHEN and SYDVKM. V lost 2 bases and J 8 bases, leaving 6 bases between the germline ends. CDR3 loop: CASSLRGGYTF. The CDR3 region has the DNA TGTGCCAGCAGTTTACGCGGGGGCTACACCTTC.

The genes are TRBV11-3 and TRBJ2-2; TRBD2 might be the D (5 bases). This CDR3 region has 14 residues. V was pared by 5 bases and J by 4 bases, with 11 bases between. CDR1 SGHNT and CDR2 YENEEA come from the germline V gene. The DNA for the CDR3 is TGTGCCAGCAGCCCCAGACTATCCACCGGGGAGCTGTTTTTT. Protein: CASSPRLSTGELFF. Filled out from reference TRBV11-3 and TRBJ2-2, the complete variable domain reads EAGVVQSPRYKIIEKKQPVAFWCNPISGHNTLYWYLQNLGQGPELLIRYENEEAVDDSQLPKDRFSAERLKGVDSTLKIQPAELGDSAVYLCASSPRLSTGELFFGEGSRLTVL.

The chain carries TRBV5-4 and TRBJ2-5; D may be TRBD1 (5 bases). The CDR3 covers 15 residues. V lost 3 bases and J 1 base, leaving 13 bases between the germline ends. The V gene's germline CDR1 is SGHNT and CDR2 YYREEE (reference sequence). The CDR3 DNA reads TGTGCCAGCAGCTCCCCAAGACAGACCCAAGAGACCCAGTACTTC. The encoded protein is CASSSPRQTQETQYF. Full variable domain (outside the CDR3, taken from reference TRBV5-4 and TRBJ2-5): ETGVTQSPTHLIKTRGQQVTLRCSSQSGHNTVSWYQQALGQGPQFIFQYYREEENGRGNFPPRFSGLQFPNYSSELNVNALELDDSALYLCASSSPRQTQETQYFGPGTRLLVL.

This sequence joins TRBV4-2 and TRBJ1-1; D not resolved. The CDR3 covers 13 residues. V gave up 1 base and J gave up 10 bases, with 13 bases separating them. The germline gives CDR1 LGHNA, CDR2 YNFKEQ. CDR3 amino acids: CASSQAQGEGAFF. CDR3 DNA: TGTGCCAGCAGCCAAGCCCAAGGAGAGGGAGCTTTCTTT.

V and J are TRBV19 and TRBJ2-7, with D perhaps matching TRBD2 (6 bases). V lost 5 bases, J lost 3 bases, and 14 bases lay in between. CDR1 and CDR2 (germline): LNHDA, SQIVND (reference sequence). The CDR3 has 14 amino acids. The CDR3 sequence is CASSPRDGSYEQYV. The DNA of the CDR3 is TGTGCCAGTAGTCCTCGGGACGGGAGCTACGAGCAGTACGTC.

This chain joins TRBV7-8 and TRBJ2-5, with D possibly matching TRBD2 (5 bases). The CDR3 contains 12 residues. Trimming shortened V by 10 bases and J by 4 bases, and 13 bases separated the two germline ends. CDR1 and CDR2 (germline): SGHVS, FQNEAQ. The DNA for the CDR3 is TGTGCCATCACGCGCGCGGGAGAGACCCAGTACTTC. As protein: CAITRAGETQYF.

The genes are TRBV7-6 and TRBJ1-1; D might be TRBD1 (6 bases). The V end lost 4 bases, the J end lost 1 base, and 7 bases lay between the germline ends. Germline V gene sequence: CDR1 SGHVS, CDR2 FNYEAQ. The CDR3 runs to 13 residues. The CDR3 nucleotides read TGTGCCAGCAGCTGGACAGCGAACACTGAAGCTTTCTTT. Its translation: CASSWTANTEAFF.